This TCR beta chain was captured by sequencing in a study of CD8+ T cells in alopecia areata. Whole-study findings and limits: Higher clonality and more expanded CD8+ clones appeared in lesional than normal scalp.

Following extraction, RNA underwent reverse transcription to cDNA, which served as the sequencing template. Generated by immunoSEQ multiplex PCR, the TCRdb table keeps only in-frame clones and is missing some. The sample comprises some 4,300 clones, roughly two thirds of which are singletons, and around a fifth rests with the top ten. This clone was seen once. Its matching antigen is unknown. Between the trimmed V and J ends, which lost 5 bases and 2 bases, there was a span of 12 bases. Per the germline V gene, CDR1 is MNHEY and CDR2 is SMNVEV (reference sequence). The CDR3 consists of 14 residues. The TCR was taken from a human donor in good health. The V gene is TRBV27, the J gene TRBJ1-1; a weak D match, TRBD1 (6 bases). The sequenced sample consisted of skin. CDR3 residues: CASSERQDNTEAFF. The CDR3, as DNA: TGTGCCAGCAGTGAACGACAGGATAACACTGAAGCTTTCTTT.